This entry describes one TCR beta chain. What it binds is not known. This sample was taken from a study of cytomegalovirus exposure and HLA in healthy donors. PCR employed 60 Vbeta and 13 Jbeta primers. The method was immunoSEQ multiplex PCR; TCRdb's version includes in-frame clones alone and lacks a portion of them. The sample holds under 200,000 clones; 79% are singletons and the top ten take approximately 4.4%. Study results and limitations: Judged likely to be a sequencing artifact was a cluster of highly shared sequence variants. Some TCR beta chains (164 of them) were listed as cytomegalovirus-associated.

This clonotype was sampled from a woman aged 25 to 39 in good health and CMV-seropositive. Sequenced input: PBMCs.

The DNA for the CDR3 is TGCGCCAGCAGCTTGACGGGAGCGAACACTGAAGCTTTCTTT. Protein product: CASSLTGANTEAFF. V gene TRBV5-1 combines with J gene TRBJ1-1; unclear D gene. Trimming shortened V by 1 base and J by 1 base, and 8 bases separated the two germline ends. CDR1 is SGHRS and CDR2 is YFSETQ in the germline V gene. The CDR3 contains 14 residues.